The T cell receptor (beta chain) under discussion was sequenced for a study of blood T cells in healthy people across ages (dated by TCRdb to the mid-2010s). Study-level background: In model experiments, template switching captured roughly one uniquely barcoded TCR beta cDNA molecule for every two T cells. Age-related changes in TCR beta repertoire diversity were measured in the study by deep sequencing normalized with unique cDNA molecular identifiers. To avoid experimental bias, donors of different ages were spread randomly across the sequencing lanes. Four age groups were formed from the donors: young (average 16 years), middle-aged (less than 40), aged (around 68) and long-lived (around 82). Two additional independent replicas of 1 million unique cDNA reads from the same blood draw were analyzed for two donors (one aged 18 to 29 and one aged 80 or older).

Paper-wide results and their limitations: As age increased, observed TCR beta diversity per million T cells dropped in a roughly linear way, and a significant reduction was already evident by age around 41. There was a strong correlation between observed TCR beta diversity and the percentage of naive T cells measured by flow cytometry. Because profiling used bulk unsorted PBMCs, naive and antigen-experienced compartments could not be compared conclusively. Because the CMV infection status of the donors was unknown, age-related changes in expanded clonotypes may potentially have been confounded. Estimates of total diversity based on one million sequenced T cells were regarded as lower bounds and as underestimates. Compared with the aged group, more naive CD4+ T cells, fewer expanded clones and increased TCR diversity were shown by the long-lived group, suggesting age selection.

V is cut back by 6 bases and J by 13 bases, with 4 bases in the junction unmatched. Including the terminal cysteine and phenylalanine, the CDR3 comprises 11 residues. Only the CDR3 DNA stays, 33 bases, in frame from base 1. The germline V gene provides CDR1 MGHDK and CDR2 SYGVNS. As regards this clonotype: Its recognized antigen is unknown. Base qualities are not recorded, but no much larger clone differs from it by a single base.

Donors were around 37 systemically healthy Caucasian individuals from Russia aged 6 to 90 years. Each donor gave around 9.9 milliliters of peripheral blood, collected into EDTA-treated Vacutainer tubes. PBMCs were isolated by Ficoll-Paque density-gradient centrifugation, with at least 7 million obtained per sample. Trizol reagent was used to extract total RNA from the PBMCs, yielding at least 6 micrograms per sample. Naive CD45RAhigh/CD27high T cell percentages were measured by flow cytometry on a PBMC aliquot from every donor. The library was built by means of 5' RACE. The sequencer listed for this sample is Illumina HiSeq 2500. A second PCR of roughly 6 to 11 cycles was run with a J-beta primer mix and a sample-barcoded 5' primer. A unique molecular identifier was introduced onto each TCR beta cDNA molecule by a template-switch 5' adaptor carrying 12 random nucleotides. Each sample yielded at least 2.5 million CDR3-containing paired-end reads. First-strand cDNA synthesis was performed from all RNA using the Mint cDNA synthesis kit, with priming by a TRBC-specific oligonucleotide. Following uracil-DNA glycosylase treatment, a first 18-cycle PCR with universal primers M1SS and BC2_uni_R was performed on all cDNA. As for how the authors treated the data: Each sample was normalized by randomly selecting 1 million high-quality reads, each carrying a distinct molecular identifier. Reads with shared molecular identifiers were discarded instead of being binned into consensus sequences. MiTCR, set to a Q25 quality threshold and the strictest error-elimination algorithm, was used for CDR3 identification, clonotype clustering and error correction. A nonparametric unseen species model using Euler transformation provided a lower-bound estimate of total TCR beta diversity. The public reads were reprocessed in TCRdb via fastp at Q25 and MiXCR, keeping in-frame beta chains. Identical CDR3 protein sequences are pooled into one entry, listed with their most common genes and DNA. TCRdb, rather than the study authors, made the V and J calls. Across this sample there are about 1.4 million distinct CDR3 sequences, with 59% seen only once. The ten biggest clones cover over 5.5% of the sample.

The sequencing sample was made of blood. The chain employs TRBV25-1 and TRBJ2-1, and 9 junction bases match TRBD2. The TCR was taken from a man in his late teens or twenties in good health. For the CDR3, the sequence is CASRSGRTQFF. The DNA sequence follows: TGTGCCAGCAGGAGCGGGAGGACCCAGTTCTTC. The CDR3 plus the reference TRBV25-1 and TRBJ2-1 genes for the other parts give the full variable domain: EADIYQTPRYLVIGTGKKITLECSQTMGHDKMYWYQQDPGMELHLIHYSYGVNSTEKGDLSSESTVSRIRTEHFPLTLESARPSHTSQYLCASRSGRTQFFGPGTRLTVL.